Described below is a single T cell receptor (beta chain) sequence and its context. This entry is derived from a study of blood T cell repertoires in COVID-19. About the study: Samples of COVID-19 (acute and convalescent) were obtained from the United States, Italy and Spain.

In the study's own analysis: Using reference gene primer amplification, nucleated cell counts were estimated. Profiled with immunoSEQ multiplex PCR; TCRdb holds only in-frame clones, not every one. That table supplies the V and J calls and clone size; D and trimming were determined from the DNA. The data show about 240,000 clones, around 90% seen once. From germline, CDR1 is SGDLS and CDR2 YYNGEE. V shed 2 bases and J 9 bases; nucleotides not matched to a gene: 10. This CDR3 is built from 15 residues. This sequence originates from a woman aged 70-85 years with active or convalescent COVID-19. Sequencing used peripheral blood. The chain is built from TRBV9 and TRBJ2-2; 7 nucleotides agree with TRBD1. The CDR3 spells CASSVRDRGSRELFF. The CDR3 bases are TGTGCCAGCAGCGTCCGGGACAGAGGGTCTCGGGAGCTGTTTTTT. Drawing the rest from reference TRBV9 and TRBJ2-2, the complete variable domain is DSGVTQTPKHLITATGQRVTLRCSPRSGDLSVYWYQQSLDQGLQFLIQYYNGEERAKGNILERFSAQQFPDLHSELNLSSLELGDSALYFCASSVRDRGSRELFFGEGSRLTVL.